This T cell receptor beta chain was documented in a study of Graves' ophthalmopathy and Graves' hyperthyroidism (dated by TCRdb to between 2018 and 2020). In the study overall: Hyperthyroidism was considered stable if no progression to ophthalmopathy occurred within 18 months of follow-up. The study used signatures of the TCR beta repertoire to tell Graves' ophthalmopathy apart from Graves' hyperthyroidism and to predict which patients would progress to ophthalmopathy. In total, some 140 blood samples were TCR-sequenced: 40 to 45 ophthalmopathy, approximately 80 hyperthyroidism and some 17 hyperthyroidism-to-ophthalmopathy patients. To explore V-J signatures that distinguish ophthalmopathy from hyperthyroidism, a discovery set of about a hundred patients was enrolled, made up of roughly 41 with ophthalmopathy and 57 with stable hyperthyroidism. An independent validation cohort was composed of around 19 hyperthyroidism patients and around 16 patients who later progressed from hyperthyroidism to ophthalmopathy. In over 5 hyperthyroidism patients, the T-cell repertoires found in thyroid tissue were compared with those found in blood. Once sampling was done, hyperthyroidism patients were given methimazole at a starting dose of 30 mg daily, while ophthalmopathy patients were given high-dose intravenous methylprednisolone. What the study reported, not specific to this receptor: In validation, the model predicted ophthalmopathy progression with 70.59% sensitivity and roughly 78% specificity; around twelve predicted patients were CT-confirmed with GO in a median of roughly 6.8 months. Sample size was not statistically predetermined, and group allocation was not concealed from the investigators. In cross-validation, the 13-signature model distinguished ophthalmopathy from stable hyperthyroidism with just over 85% sensitivity and about 81% specificity, while in the test set the corresponding values were around 79% and 71%. Most expanded thyroid clonotypes with a frequency above 0.001 also appeared in blood, which suggests that blood repertoires may reflect the immune response in the thyroid.

For repertoire sequencing, the TCR beta CDR3 regions were amplified from RNA transcripts. The first round was an RT-PCR using HTBI primers with the Qiagen OneStep RT-PCR kit, and this first round was followed by a second-round multiplex PCR, then size selection and purification. Sequencing of the libraries was carried out on an Illumina HiSeq2000 in paired-end mode with 100 bp reads. The published analysis was carried out like this. SOAPnuke was used for read processing, and reads with adapters, uncalled bases, a mean Phred below 15, or no exact constant-primer or identifier match were discarded. COPE v1.2.5 was used to merge the high-quality paired reads. Each unique nucleotide sequence was defined as a clonotype, and clonotypes were aligned to IMGT TRB V, D and J references with MiTCR v1.1. Only V-J combinations with frequency above 0.0001 were analysed, covering approximately 99% of repertoires. For each V-J combination, a TCR clonal expansion and chaos score was defined as F50 clonal expansion divided by the chaos observed in the TCRdist matrix. Welch's t-statistics and random forest were used to narrow the features down to 10 to 15 V-J combinations, which were then fed into a naive Bayes classifier. The Morisita-Horn index was used to measure how similar the thyroid and blood repertoires were. Through fastp at Q25 and MiXCR, TCRdb rebuilt clones from the public reads, retaining in-frame beta chains. Every CDR3 protein is listed once, alongside the most common genes and DNA of its rows. In this record, the V and J calls reflect TCRdb's handling and not the investigators' own analysis. Recorded for this sample are around 520,000 distinct CDR3 sequences; under 45% of them occurred a single time. Of the sample, around 4% is held by the ten largest clones.

According to the germline V gene, CDR1 reads SQVTM and CDR2 reads ANQGSEA. A distance of 29 bases separates the germline ends of V and J, which lose 7 bases and 14 bases respectively. The CDR3 covers 14 residues, taking in both the cysteine and the phenylalanine. The sequence is cut down to CDR3 DNA, 42 bases in frame from base 1. This clonotype was counted only a few times. The antigen it binds to is not known. Qualities for individual bases were not recorded, and no much larger clone is one base off. The hyperthyroidism patients were 18 to 65 years old and newly diagnosed, with a disease duration of less than 2 months. Anyone with other autoimmune diseases, uncontrolled infections, pregnancy or lactation was excluded from the study. Diagnosis was based on clinical symptoms, serum thyroxine, TRAb, thyroid ultrasound and orbital computed tomography. Total RNA was extracted with Trizol reagent and quality-checked on an Agilent 2100 Bioanalyzer.

This TCR was recovered from an adult man with Graves' hyperthyroidism. Material: peripheral blood or thyroid tissue (not recorded which). Recombination joined TRBV29-1 with TRBJ1-1, with TRBD1 tentatively as D gene (5 bases match). This receptor has the CDR3 CSAIPQDSYNEQFF. The DNA is as follows: TGCAGCGCTATACCACAGGACTCCTACAATGAGCAGTTCTTT.